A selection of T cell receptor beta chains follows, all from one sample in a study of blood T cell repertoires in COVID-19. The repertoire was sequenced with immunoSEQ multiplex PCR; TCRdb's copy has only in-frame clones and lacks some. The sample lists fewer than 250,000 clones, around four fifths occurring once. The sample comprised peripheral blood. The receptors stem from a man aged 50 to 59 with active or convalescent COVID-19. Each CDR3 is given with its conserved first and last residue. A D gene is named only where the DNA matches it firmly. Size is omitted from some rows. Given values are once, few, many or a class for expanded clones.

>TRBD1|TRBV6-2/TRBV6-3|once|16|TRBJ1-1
CASSYLTGGLNTEAFF
TGTGCCAGCAGTTACCTAACAGGGGGCCTGAACACTGAAGCTTTCTTT
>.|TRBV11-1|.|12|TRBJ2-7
CASSSGLYEQYF
TGTGCCAGCAGCTCCGGACTCTACGAGCAGTACTTC
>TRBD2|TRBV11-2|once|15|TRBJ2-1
CASSIGTSGNNEQFF
TGTGCCAGCAGCATCGGGACTAGCGGCAACAATGAGCAGTTCTTC
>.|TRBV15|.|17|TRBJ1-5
CATSRDFRASGNQPQHF
TGTGCCACCAGCAGAGATTTCCGAGCGTCAGGCAATCAGCCCCAGCATTTT
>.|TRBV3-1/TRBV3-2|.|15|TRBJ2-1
CASSQGRGGGNEQFF
TGTGCCAGCAGCCAAGGGAGAGGGGGGGGGAATGAGCAGTTCTTC
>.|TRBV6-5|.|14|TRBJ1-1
CASRETVQNTEAFF
TGTGCCAGCAGAGAGACAGTGCAGAACACTGAAGCTTTCTTT
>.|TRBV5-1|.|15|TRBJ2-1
CASSLGQALYNEQFF
TGCGCCAGCAGCTTGGGACAGGCACTCTACAATGAGCAGTTCTTC
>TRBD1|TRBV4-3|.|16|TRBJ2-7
CASSQDLATGSYEQYF
TGCGCCAGCAGCCAAGATCTCGCGACAGGGTCGTACGAGCAGTACTTC
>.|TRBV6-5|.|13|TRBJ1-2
CASSRAGGYGYTF
TGTGCCAGCAGCCGGGCGGGGGGCTATGGCTACACCTTC
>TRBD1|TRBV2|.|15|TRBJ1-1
CASTLPDRGGTEAFF
TGTGCCAGCACCTTGCCAGACAGGGGGGGGACTGAAGCTTTCTTT
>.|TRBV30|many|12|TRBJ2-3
CAWSVYRNTQYF
TGTGCCTGGAGTGTTTACAGAAATACGCAGTATTTT
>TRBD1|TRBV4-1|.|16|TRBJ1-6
CASSQVPGQGYSPLHF
TGCGCCAGCAGCCAAGTCCCGGGACAGGGTTACTCACCCCTCCACTTT
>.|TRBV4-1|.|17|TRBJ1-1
CASSQDYRRGMNTEAFF
TGCGCCAGCAGCCAAGATTATAGGAGGGGCATGAACACTGAAGCTTTCTTT
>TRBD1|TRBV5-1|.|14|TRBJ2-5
CASRPGTGEVTQYF
TGCGCCAGCAGGCCTGGGACAGGGGAGGTGACCCAGTACTTC
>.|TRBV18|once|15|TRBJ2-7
CASSPAIQGTEEQYF
TGTGCCAGCTCACCAGCAATACAGGGGACTGAGGAGCAGTACTTC
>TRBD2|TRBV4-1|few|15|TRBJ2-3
CASSLLAMGTDTQYF
TGCGCCAGCAGCCTACTAGCGATGGGCACAGATACGCAGTATTTT
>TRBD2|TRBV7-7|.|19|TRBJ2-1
CASSLAGTSGGYSYNEQFF
TGTGCTAGCAGCTTAGCGGGAACTAGCGGGGGCTACTCCTACAATGAGCAGTTCTTC
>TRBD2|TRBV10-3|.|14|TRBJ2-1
CATNPSGINNEQFF
TGTGCCACCAACCCTAGCGGTATAAACAATGAGCAGTTCTTC
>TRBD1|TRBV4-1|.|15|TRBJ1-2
CASSQVQGQNYGYTF
TGCGCCAGCAGCCAAGTCCAGGGACAGAACTATGGCTACACCTTC
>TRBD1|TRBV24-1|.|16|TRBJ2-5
CATSDPPGQEQETQYF
TGTGCCACCAGTGATCCGCCGGGACAGGAACAAGAGACCCAGTACTTC
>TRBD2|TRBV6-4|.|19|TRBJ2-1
CASSDIPGTSGGRGNEQFF
TGTGCCAGCAGTGACATCCCCGGGACTAGCGGGGGCCGCGGAAATGAGCAGTTCTTC
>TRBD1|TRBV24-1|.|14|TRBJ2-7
CATSDVGQENEQYF
TGTGCCACCAGTGATGTGGGACAGGAGAACGAGCAGTACTTC
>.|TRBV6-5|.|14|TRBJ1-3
CASSYSEGLYTIYF
TGTGCCAGCAGTTACTCGGAGGGGTTATACACCATATATTTT
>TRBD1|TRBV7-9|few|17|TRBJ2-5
CASSFVPGQSWWETQYF
TGTGCCAGCAGTTTTGTTCCGGGACAGTCGTGGTGGGAGACCCAGTACTTC
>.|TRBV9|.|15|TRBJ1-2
CASSSRHRASYGYTF
TGTGCCAGCAGCTCCAGACACAGGGCCTCCTATGGCTACACCTTC
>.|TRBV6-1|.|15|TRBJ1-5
CASSEFQGLNQPQHF
TGTGCCAGCAGTGAATTTCAGGGGCTCAATCAGCCCCAGCATTTT
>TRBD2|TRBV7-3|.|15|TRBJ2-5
CASSLGSSGQETQYF
TGTGCCAGCAGCTTAGGGTCTAGCGGGCAAGAGACCCAGTACTTC
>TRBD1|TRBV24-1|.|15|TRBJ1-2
CATCSRGQGYPGYTF
TGTGCCACCTGCTCCCGGGGACAGGGGTATCCTGGCTACACCTTC
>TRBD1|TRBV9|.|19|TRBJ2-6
CASSAPLGQGYSGANVLTF
TGTGCCAGCAGCGCACCTTTGGGACAGGGATACTCTGGGGCCAACGTCCTGACTTTC
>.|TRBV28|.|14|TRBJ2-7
CAAHSLGASYEQYF
TGTGCCGCCCACAGTTTGGGAGCCTCCTACGAGCAGTACTTC
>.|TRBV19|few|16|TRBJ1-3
CASSNLTPSSGNTIYF
TGTGCCAGTAGTAACCTTACACCTAGCTCTGGAAACACCATATATTTT
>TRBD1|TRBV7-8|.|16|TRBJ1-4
CASFGQGRATNEKLFF
TGTGCCAGCTTTGGACAGGGGCGTGCAACTAATGAAAAACTGTTTTTT
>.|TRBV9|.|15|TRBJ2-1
CASSVDPSSYNEQFF
TGTGCCAGCAGCGTAGACCCGAGCTCCTACAATGAGCAGTTCTTC
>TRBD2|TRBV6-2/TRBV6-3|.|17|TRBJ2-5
CASSYRGLAGIQETQYF
TGTGCCAGCAGTTACCGAGGACTAGCGGGTATACAAGAGACCCAGTACTTC
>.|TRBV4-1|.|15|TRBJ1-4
CASSQVRDRGEKLFF
TGCGCCAGCAGCCAAGTAAGAGACAGAGGAGAAAAACTGTTTTTT
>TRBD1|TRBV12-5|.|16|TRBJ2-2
CASGPQTGGETGELFF
TGTGCTAGTGGTCCCCAGACAGGGGGTGAGACCGGGGAGCTGTTTTTT
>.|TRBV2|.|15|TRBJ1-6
CARKRPGLYNSPLHF
TGTGCCAGAAAGAGGCCAGGACTCTATAATTCACCCCTCCACTTT
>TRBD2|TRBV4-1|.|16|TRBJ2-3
CASSPVVAGGRDTQYF
TGCGCCAGCAGCCCTGTGGTAGCGGGGGGAAGAGATACGCAGTATTTT
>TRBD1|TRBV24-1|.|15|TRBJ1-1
CATSDNRGRNTEAFF
TGTGCCACCAGTGACAACAGGGGGCGAAACACTGAAGCTTTCTTT
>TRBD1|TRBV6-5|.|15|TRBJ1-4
CASSRAGTGREKLFF
TGTGCCAGCAGTCGTGCCGGGACAGGGAGAGAAAAACTGTTTTTT
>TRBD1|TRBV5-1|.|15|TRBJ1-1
CASSLVAGGSGEAFF
TGCGCCAGCAGCTTGGTGGCAGGGGGCTCTGGTGAAGCTTTCTTT
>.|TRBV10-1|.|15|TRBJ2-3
CASSALRLSTDTQYF
TGCGCCAGCAGTGCCCTACGCCTAAGCACAGATACGCAGTATTTT
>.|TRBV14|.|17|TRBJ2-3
CASSQLAFGASTDTQYF
TGTGCCAGCAGCCAGCTAGCATTCGGTGCTAGCACAGATACGCAGTATTTT
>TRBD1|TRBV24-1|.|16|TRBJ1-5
CATSFGQGVSNQPQHF
TGTGCCACCAGCTTCGGACAGGGGGTGAGCAATCAGCCCCAGCATTTT
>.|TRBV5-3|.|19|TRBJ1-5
CARSLAWSGKGDSNQPQHF
TGTGCCAGAAGCTTGGCCTGGTCAGGGAAAGGGGATAGCAATCAGCCCCAGCATTTT
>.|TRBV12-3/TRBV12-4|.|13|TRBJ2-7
CASSLGEAGEQYF
TGTGCCAGCAGTTTAGGGGAGGCGGGGGAGCAGTACTTC
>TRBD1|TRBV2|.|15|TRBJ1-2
CASSEIGQGNYGYTF
TGTGCCAGCAGTGAGATAGGACAGGGGAACTATGGCTACACCTTC
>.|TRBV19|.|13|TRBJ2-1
CASSATGLNEQFF
TGTGCCAGTAGTGCTACAGGGCTCAATGAGCAGTTCTTC
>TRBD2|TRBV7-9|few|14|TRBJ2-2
CASVAGGSAGELFF
TGTGCCAGCGTAGCGGGGGGTAGTGCCGGGGAGCTGTTTTTT
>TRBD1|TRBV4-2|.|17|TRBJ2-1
CASSQDLFGTGFDEQFF
TGTGCCAGCAGCCAAGATCTATTCGGGACAGGTTTCGATGAGCAGTTCTTC
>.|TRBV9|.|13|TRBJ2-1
CASSVEGDRGQFF
TGTGCCAGCAGCGTAGAGGGGGACCGGGGGCAGTTCTTC
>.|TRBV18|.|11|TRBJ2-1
CASSLKNEQFF
TGTGCCAGCTCACTTAAAAATGAGCAGTTCTTC
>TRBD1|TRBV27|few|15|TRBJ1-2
CASSTRDRGRGGYTF
TGTGCCAGCAGTACGAGGGACAGGGGAAGAGGAGGCTACACCTTC
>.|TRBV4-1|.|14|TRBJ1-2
CASSQVTGNYGYTF
TGCGCCAGCAGCCAAGTCACGGGAAACTATGGCTACACCTTC